Reported below is one TCR beta chain. Its antigen is as yet unknown. Produced via immunoSEQ multiplex PCR; TCRdb's table is partial and in-frame only. The sample records about 150,000 clones, roughly 86% being singletons. V gave up 0 bases and J gave up 5 bases; unmatched junction bases: 7. Per germline, CDR1 LNHDA and CDR2 SQIVND (reference sequence). The CDR3 runs 16 residues. Time point indicated: blood 2 weeks post-SBRT. Specified treatment: 15 Gy SBRT to primary tumor, nephrectomy 4 weeks later. Radiation-treated patients gave blood at baseline, week 2 and week 4. Clear cell pathology was present in this patient's renal cell carcinoma. This record comes from a study of radiation and T cells in renal cell carcinoma. As for the study in general: Nephrectomy followed 15 Gy stereotactic body radiation by 4 weeks.

Points from the study as a whole: Pretreatment tumor biopsies were lacking, so baseline clonotypes are unknown.

This clonotype originated in a woman aged 50 to 65 with renal cell carcinoma. The sequenced sample was blood, obtained from a patient whose treatment included radiotherapy and nephrectomy. V is TRBV19 and J is TRBJ2-5, with 9 nucleotides matching TRBD1. The CDR3 is CASSIEFLGTGETQYF. CDR3 DNA sequence: TGTGCCAGTAGTATAGAGTTTCTAGGGACAGGGGAGACCCAGTACTTC. The whole variable domain, remainder taken from reference TRBV19 and TRBJ2-5, is DGGITQSPKYLFRKEGQNVTLSCEQNLNHDAMYWYRQDPGQGLRLIYYSQIVNDFQKGDIAEGYSVSREKKESFPLTVTSAQKNPTAFYLCASSIEFLGTGETQYFGPGTRLLVL.